This T cell receptor beta chain comes out of a study of PD-1 blockade in mismatch repair-deficient tumors. Findings and caveats of the study: After pembrolizumab, tumor-resident clones rose rapidly, then generally contracted before radiologic responses.

As for this clone: Its target is unknown. One end of the junction does not line up with germline, which may come from a read error.

TCRdb's copy holds only in-frame clones and misses some; the assay was immunoSEQ multiplex PCR. The table lists roughly 50,000 clones, 81% of them singletons. Germline CDR1 LNHDA, CDR2 SQIVND (reference sequence). This CDR3 is built from 12 residues. TCR sequencing covered a few patients who responded to pembrolizumab. V usage is TRBV19 and J usage is TRBJ1-4; D remains unclear. The specimen comprised peripheral blood, sampled less than 21 weeks after starting pembrolizumab. The clonotype was recovered from an adult with mismatch repair-deficient cancer. CDR3 sequence reads: CAGSIGREKLFF. The CDR3 region has the DNA TGTGCCGGTAGTATTGGCAGAGAAAAACTGTTTTTT.